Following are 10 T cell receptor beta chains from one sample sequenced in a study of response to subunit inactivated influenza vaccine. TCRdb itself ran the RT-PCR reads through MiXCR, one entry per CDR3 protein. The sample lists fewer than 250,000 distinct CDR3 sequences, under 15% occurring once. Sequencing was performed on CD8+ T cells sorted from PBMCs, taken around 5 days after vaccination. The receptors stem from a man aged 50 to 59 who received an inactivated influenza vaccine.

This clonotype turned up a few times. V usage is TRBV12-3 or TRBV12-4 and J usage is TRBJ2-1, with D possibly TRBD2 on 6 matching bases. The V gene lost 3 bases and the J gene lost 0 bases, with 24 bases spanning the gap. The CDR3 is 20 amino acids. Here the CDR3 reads CASSFPNLASGPISYNEQFF. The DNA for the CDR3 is TGTGCCAGCAGTTTCCCAAACCTAGCGTCAGGCCCCATCTCCTACAATGAGCAGTTCTTC.

Written as DNA, the CDR3 is TGTGCCAGCAGTGAGATGGGCTACGGGACAGGGGGCTACGAGCAGTACTTC. Amino acid sequence: CASSEMGYGTGGYEQYF. The rearrangement links TRBV12-3 or TRBV12-4 to TRBJ2-7; 11 nucleotides align to TRBD1. Losses at the gene ends were 5 bases for V and 3 bases for J; bases not matched to a gene: 12. The CDR3 has 17 amino acids.

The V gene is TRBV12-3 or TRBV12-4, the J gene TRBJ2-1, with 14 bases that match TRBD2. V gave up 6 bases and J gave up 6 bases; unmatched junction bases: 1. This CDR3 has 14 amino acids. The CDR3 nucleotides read TGTGCCAGCAGAGGGACTAGCGGGAGCAATGAGCAGTTCTTC. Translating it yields CASRGTSGSNEQFF.

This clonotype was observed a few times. DNA for the CDR3: TGTGCCAGCAGTGTGTCAACAGGGGGCGCCTACAATGAGCAGTTCTTC. This sequence encodes CASSVSTGGAYNEQFF. V and J are TRBV6-4 and TRBJ2-1; 9 positions match TRBD1. The CDR3 has 16 amino acids. The germline gives CDR1 MRHNA, CDR2 SNTAGT. With 4 bases clipped from V and 2 bases from J, the junction kept 6 bases outside the gene matches.

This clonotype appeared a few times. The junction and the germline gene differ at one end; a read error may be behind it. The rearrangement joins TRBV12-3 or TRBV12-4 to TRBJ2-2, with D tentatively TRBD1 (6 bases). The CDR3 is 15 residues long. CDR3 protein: CASSLAGARSGDLFF. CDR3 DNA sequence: TGTGCCAGCAGTTTGGCAGGGGCACGATCCGGGGACCTGTTTTTT.

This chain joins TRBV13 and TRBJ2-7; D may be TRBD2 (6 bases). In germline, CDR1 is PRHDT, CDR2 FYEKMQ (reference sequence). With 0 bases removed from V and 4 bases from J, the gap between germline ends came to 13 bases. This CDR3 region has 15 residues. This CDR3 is CASSLGLNRGYEQYF. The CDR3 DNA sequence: TGTGCCAGCAGCTTAGGCCTGAACCGGGGGTACGAGCAGTACTTC. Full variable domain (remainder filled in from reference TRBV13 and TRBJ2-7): AAGVIQSPRHLIKEKRETATLKCYPIPRHDTVYWYQQGPGQDPQFLISFYEKMQSDKGSIPDRFSAQQFSDYHSELNMSSLELGDSALYFCASSLGLNRGYEQYFGPGTRLTVT.

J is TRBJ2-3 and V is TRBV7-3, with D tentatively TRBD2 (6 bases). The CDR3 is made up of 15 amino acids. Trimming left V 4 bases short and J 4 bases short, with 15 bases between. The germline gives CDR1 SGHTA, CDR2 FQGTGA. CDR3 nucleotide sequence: TGTGCCAGCAGCTATTCCGGGAGTCGGGCAGATACGCAGTATTTT. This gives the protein CASSYSGSRADTQYF. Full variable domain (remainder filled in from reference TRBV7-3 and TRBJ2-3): GAGVSQTPSNKVTEKGKYVELRCDPISGHTALYWYRQSLGQGPEFLIYFQGTGAADDSGLPNDRFFAVRPEGSVSTLKIQRTERGDSAVYLCASSYSGSRADTQYFGPGTRLTVL.

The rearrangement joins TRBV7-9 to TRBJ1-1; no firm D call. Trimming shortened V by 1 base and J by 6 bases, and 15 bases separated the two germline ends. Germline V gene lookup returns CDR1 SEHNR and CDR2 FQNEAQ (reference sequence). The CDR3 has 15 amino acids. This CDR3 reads CASSLGRNPPAEAFF. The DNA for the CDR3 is TGTGCCAGCAGCTTAGGCCGTAACCCACCCGCTGAAGCTTTCTTT.

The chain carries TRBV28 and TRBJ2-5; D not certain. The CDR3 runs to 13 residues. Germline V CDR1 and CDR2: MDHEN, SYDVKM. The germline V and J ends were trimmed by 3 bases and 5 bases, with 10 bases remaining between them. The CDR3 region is CASSLNSAETQYF. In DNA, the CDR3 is TGTGCCAGCAGTTTGAACAGTGCGGAGACCCAGTACTTC.

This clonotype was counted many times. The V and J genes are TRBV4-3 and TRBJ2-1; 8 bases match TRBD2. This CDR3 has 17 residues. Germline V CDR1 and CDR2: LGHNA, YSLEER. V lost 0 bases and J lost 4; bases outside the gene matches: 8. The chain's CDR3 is CASSQDLASGSYNEQFF. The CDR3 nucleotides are TGCGCCAGCAGCCAAGATCTTGCGAGCGGGAGTTACAATGAGCAGTTCTTC.